The clone carrying this T cell receptor (beta chain) was seen many times. Its target is unknown. The DNA ends 3 residues before the CDR3 does, and the rest of the CDR3 is filled in from the germline J gene. Sequencing was performed with immunoSEQ multiplex PCR; in TCRdb, only in-frame clones are kept and a portion is missing. In total the sample includes 25,000 to 35,000 clones, none of them seen once. The data were taken from a study of T cell clonality in common variable immunodeficiency. Overall study findings and caveats: In common variable immunodeficiency, TCR beta chains reportedly carried fewer deletions and N-nucleotide insertions.

Diagnosis required reduced IgG, IgA and/or IgM with specific antibody deficiency. Germline assignment: CDR1 SNHLY and CDR2 FYNNEI. V lost 0 bases to trimming and J lost 0 bases, with 18 bases between them. This CDR3 comprises 19 residues. Sequenced: peripheral blood mononuclear cells. The chain uses TRBV2 and TRBJ2-1; TRBD2 is a possible D gene (5 bases). The TCR sequence derives from a human donor with common variable immunodeficiency. This CDR3 is CASSEAEYGLSTSYNEQFF. The CDR3 bases that were read are TGTGCCAGCAGTGAAGCGGAATATGGACTCAGTACCTCCTACAATGAG.